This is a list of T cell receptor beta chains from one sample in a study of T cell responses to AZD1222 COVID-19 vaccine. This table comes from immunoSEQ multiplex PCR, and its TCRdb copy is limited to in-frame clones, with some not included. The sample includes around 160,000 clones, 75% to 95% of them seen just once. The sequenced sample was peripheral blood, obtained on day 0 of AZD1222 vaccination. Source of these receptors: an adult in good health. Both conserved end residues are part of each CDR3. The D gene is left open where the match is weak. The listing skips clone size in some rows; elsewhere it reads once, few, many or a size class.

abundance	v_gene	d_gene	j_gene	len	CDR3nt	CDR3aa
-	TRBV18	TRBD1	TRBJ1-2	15	TGTGCCAGCTCACCTAGGACAGGGGGCGACTATGGCTACACCTTC	CASSPRTGGDYGYTF
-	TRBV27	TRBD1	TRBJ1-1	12	TGTGCCAGCTGGGACAGGGTTGGTGAAGCTTTCTTT	CASWDRVGEAFF
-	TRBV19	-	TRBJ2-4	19	TGTGCCAGTAGTATCCGGCACGGCGGTGAACTACTAGCCAAAAACATTCAGTACTTC	CASSIRHGGELLAKNIQYF
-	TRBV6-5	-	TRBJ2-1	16	TGTGCCAGCAGTTACTTGCCTCTAGGCTCCTACAATGAGCAGTTCTTC	CASSYLPLGSYNEQFF
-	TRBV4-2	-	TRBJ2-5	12	TGTGCCAGCAGCCAAGGGGGGGAGACCCAGTACTTC	CASSQGGETQYF
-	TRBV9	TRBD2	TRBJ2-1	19	TGTGCCAGCAGCGCTACTTCGTGGAGCGGGAGGGCTGGTTACAATGAGCAGTTCTTC	CASSATSWSGRAGYNEQFF
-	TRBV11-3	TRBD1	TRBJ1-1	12	TGTGCCAGCAGCCCGGGACAGGGGGAAGCTTTCTTT	CASSPGQGEAFF
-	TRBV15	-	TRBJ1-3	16	TGTGCCACCAGCAGAGACCTTCGAGGGACTGGAAACACCATATATTTT	CATSRDLRGTGNTIYF
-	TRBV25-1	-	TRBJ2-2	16	TGTGCCAGCAGTGAAATCGCGGGGAGAAACACCGGGGAGCTGTTTTTT	CASSEIAGRNTGELFF
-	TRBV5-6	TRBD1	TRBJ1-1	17	TGTGCCAGCAGCTTTCGGCAGGGGGCGTCCGCGAACACTGAAGCTTTCTTT	CASSFRQGASANTEAFF
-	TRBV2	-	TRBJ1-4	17	TGTGCCAGCAGGGGGCAAGGGGCCGGGTCGGGTAATGAAAAACTGTTTTTT	CASRGQGAGSGNEKLFF
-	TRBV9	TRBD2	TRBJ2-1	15	TGTGCCAGCAGCGAAGGGACTAACCGTTACAATGAGCAGTTCTTC	CASSEGTNRYNEQFF
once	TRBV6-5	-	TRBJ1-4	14	TGTGCCAGCAGTTTACTCTTAACTAATGAAAAACTGTTTTTT	CASSLLLTNEKLFF
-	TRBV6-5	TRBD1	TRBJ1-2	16	TGTGCCAGCAGTTCAAGACAGGGGATAACTAACTATGGCTACACCTTC	CASSSRQGITNYGYTF
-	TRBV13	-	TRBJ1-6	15	TGTGCCAGCAGCTTGGGCGGAGATTATAATTCACCCCTCCACTTT	CASSLGGDYNSPLHF
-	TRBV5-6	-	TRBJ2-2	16	TGTGCCAGCAGCTTTGAATTCGGGTTGGACACCGGGGAGCTGTTTTTT	CASSFEFGLDTGELFF
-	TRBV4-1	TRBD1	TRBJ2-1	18	TGCGCCAGCAGCTCAAGCGAATTGGGACAGGGGATGGTGCATGAGCAGTTCTTC	CASSSSELGQGMVHEQFF
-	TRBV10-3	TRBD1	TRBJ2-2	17	TGTGCCATCGCCGATGCGGACAGGGGGCGCGCTACCGGGGAGCTGTTTTTT	CAIADADRGRATGELFF
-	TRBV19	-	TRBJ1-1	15	TGTGCCAGTAGTATATCTTGGGACCGGCCCAGTGAAGCTTTCTTT	CASSISWDRPSEAFF
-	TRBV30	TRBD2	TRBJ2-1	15	TGTGCCTGGAGTTTGGGGACTAGCCGACTCAATGAGCAGTTCTTC	CAWSLGTSRLNEQFF
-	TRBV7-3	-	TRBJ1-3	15	TGTGCCAGCAGCTTAACAGGGGCCTCTGGAAACACCATATATTTT	CASSLTGASGNTIYF
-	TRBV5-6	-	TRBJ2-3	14	TGTGCCAGCAGCTCGCCCGGGCGGGCCTCAACGCAGTATTTT	CASSSPGRASTQYF
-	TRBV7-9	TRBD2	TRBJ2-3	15	TGTGCCAGCAGCCCAGCTAGCGGGGGCCCAAATACGCAGTATTTT	CASSPASGGPNTQYF
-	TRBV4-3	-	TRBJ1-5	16	TGCGCCAGCAGCCAAGACCCAGGGTATAGCAATCAGCCCCAGCATTTT	CASSQDPGYSNQPQHF
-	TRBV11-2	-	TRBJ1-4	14	TGTGCCAGCAGACATCTACGGGCAGGTGAAAAACTGTTTTTT	CASRHLRAGEKLFF
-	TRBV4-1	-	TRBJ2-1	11	TGCGCCAGCAGCCAGGATGGTGAGCAGTTCTTC	CASSQDGEQFF
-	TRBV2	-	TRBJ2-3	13	TGTGCCAGCAGCTACAACAGGGAGGGGACGCAGTATTTT	CASSYNREGTQYF
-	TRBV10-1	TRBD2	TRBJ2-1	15	TGCGCCAGCAGTCCCCGGACTAGCGCCTACAATGAGCAGTTCTTC	CASSPRTSAYNEQFF
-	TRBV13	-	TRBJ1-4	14	TGTGCCAGCAGCTTAGGGGAGGGGACTGAAAAACTGTTTTTT	CASSLGEGTEKLFF
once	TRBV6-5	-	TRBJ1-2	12	TGTGCCAGCAGTTCTGGGGGGAAAGGCTACACCTTC	CASSSGGKGYTF
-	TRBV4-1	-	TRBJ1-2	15	TGCGCCAGCAGCCAAGAGGCCCCGGGGTCGAGGGGCTACACCTTC	CASSQEAPGSRGYTF
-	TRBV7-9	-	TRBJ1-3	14	TGTGCCAGCAGCTTCGAGGGGGTTACCAACACCATATATTTT	CASSFEGVTNTIYF
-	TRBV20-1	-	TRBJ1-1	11	TGCAGTGCTTCGAACGGGATAGAAGCTTTCTTT	CSASNGIEAFF
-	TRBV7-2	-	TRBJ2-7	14	TGTGCCAGCAGCTTAGGGCGCCAGACCTACGAGCAGTACTTC	CASSLGRQTYEQYF
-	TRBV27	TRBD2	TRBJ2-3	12	TGTGCCAGCAAGCGGGGGGCCGATACGCAGTATTTT	CASKRGADTQYF
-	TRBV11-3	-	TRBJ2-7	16	TGTGCCAGCAGCTTAGATCAAAACAGGGCATACTACGAGCAGTACTTC	CASSLDQNRAYYEQYF
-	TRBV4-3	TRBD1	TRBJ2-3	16	TGCGCCAGCAGCCAGTACAGGGGGCGCGTAACAGATACGCAGTATTTT	CASSQYRGRVTDTQYF
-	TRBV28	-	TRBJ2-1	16	TGTGCCAGCACTCCCCCGGGGACTGGGGACGGCGATGAGCAGTTCTTC	CASTPPGTGDGDEQFF
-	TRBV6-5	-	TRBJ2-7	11	TGTGCCAGCAGTCTATACTACGAGCAGTACTTC	CASSLYYEQYF
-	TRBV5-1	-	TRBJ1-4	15	TGCGCCAGCAGCCAGGGGCGTGAGGGAAATGAAAAACTGTTTTTT	CASSQGREGNEKLFF
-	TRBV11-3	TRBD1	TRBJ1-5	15	TGTGCCAGCAGCCCCGGGACAGGACGTAATCAGCCCCAGCATTTT	CASSPGTGRNQPQHF
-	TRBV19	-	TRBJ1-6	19	TGTGCCAGTAGCGAACAGTGGGGGATACCCTTATCCTATAATTCACCCCTCCACTTT	CASSEQWGIPLSYNSPLHF
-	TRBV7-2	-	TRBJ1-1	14	TGTGCCCAAACGGGGGCCGGGGGCGGCACTGAAGCTTTCTTT	CAQTGAGGGTEAFF
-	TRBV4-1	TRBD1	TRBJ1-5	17	TGCGCCAGCAGCGTAAGCGACGGGACAGTTATAAATCAGCCCCAGCATTTT	CASSVSDGTVINQPQHF
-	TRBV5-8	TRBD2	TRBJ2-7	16	TGTGCCAGCAGCCCGGACAGGGGACTAGCGGGGGGGCTCCAGTACTTC	CASSPDRGLAGGLQYF
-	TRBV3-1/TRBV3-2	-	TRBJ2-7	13	TGTGCCAGCAGCCAAGAAGGGTTCTACGAGCAGTACTTC	CASSQEGFYEQYF
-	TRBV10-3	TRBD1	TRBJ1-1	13	TGTGCCATCAGCACAGGGGAGGGCACTGAAGCTTTCTTT	CAISTGEGTEAFF
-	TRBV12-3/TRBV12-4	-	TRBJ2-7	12	TGTGCCAGCAGCAGGGTCGGCTACGAGCAGTACTTC	CASSRVGYEQYF
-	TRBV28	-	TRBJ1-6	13	TGTGCCAGCAGTTCCGGACAATACTCACCCCTCCACTTT	CASSSGQYSPLHF
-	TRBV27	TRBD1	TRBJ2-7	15	TGTGCCAGCAGTTTATCCCGCGGACAGGCCTACGAGCAGTACTTC	CASSLSRGQAYEQYF
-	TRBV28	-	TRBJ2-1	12	TGTGCCAGCAGTTTTCGGGGGAATGAGCAGTTCTTC	CASSFRGNEQFF
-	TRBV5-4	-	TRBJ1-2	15	TGTGCCAGCAGCTTGGAAGCTAACGCCTACTATGGCTACACCTTC	CASSLEANAYYGYTF